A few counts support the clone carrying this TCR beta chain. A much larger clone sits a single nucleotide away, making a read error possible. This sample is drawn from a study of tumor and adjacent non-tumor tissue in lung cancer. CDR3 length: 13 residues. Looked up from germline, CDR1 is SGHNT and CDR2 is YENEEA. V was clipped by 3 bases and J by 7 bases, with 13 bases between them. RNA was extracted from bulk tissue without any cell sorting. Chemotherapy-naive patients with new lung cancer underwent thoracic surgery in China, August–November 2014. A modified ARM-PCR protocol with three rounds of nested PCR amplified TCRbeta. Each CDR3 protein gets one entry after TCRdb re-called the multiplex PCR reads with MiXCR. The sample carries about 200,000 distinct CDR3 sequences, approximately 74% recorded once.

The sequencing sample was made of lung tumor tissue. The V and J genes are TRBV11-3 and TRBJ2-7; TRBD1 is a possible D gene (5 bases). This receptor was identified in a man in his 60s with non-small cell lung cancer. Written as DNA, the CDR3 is TGTGCCAGCAGCTTCCTCCTTCCAGGGGAGCAGTACTTC. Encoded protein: CASSFLLPGEQYF. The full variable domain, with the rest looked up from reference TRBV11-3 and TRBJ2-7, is EAGVVQSPRYKIIEKKQPVAFWCNPISGHNTLYWYLQNLGQGPELLIRYENEEAVDDSQLPKDRFSAERLKGVDSTLKIQPAELGDSAVYLCASSFLLPGEQYFGPGTRLTVT.